Sequencing of this T cell receptor (beta chain) was carried out in a study of cytomegalovirus exposure and HLA in healthy donors (dated by TCRdb to between 2016 and 2019). Context from the whole study: In an earlier analysis of approximately 640 of the donors, about 260 Gb of sequence data and 117 million unique TCR beta sequences from about 180 million T cells were reported. A later genetic analysis took genome-wide SNP genotypes for about three fifths of the 666 donors and used that subset as a discovery cohort. The number of typed donors differed by locus: 629-630 for A, B, C, DRB1 and DQB1; approximately 530 for DQA1; around 610 for DPA1; and around 450 for DPB1. Because of strong linkage in the cohort, five DR-DQ haplotypes were treated as single units for association and clustering. In a later analysis, previously published TCR beta repertoires from 550 to 700 donors were re-analyzed and high-resolution HLA genotyping was added so that TCR occurrence patterns could be studied. To decide whether each TCR beta V gene segment behaved as functional or pseudogenic, an earlier analysis of nearly 600 of the donors relied on high-throughput TCR beta sequencing. Approximately 330 gigabases of sequencing data and tens of millions of unique TCR sequences made up an early release that covered approximately 650 HLA-typed donors. Of the 398 genotyped donors, approximately 83% fell in the genetic ancestry cluster associated with self-reported Caucasian donors. Among some 400 genotyped donors of the cohort, an average of approximately 240,000 unique TCR beta nucleotide sequences was sequenced per donor, of which approximately 18% were non-productive. Class I and class II HLA loci were covered by the typing at four-digit resolution. High-throughput TCR immunosequencing, statistical association of individual TCRs with disease status, and machine learning were combined to predict cytomegalovirus infection status. The study aimed to test whether cataloging public T cell receptors could reveal signatures of past pathogen exposure. In addition to the first cohort of 666 subjects, a separate validation cohort of 120 different subjects was used. The later analysis used no new phenotypic data to find candidate immune exposures, relying instead on TCR beta sequences and their occurrence across donors. All discovery cohort repertoires had been generated using a single sequencing platform. Alongside the repertoire data, information on donor age, sex, ethnicity and CMV serostatus was compiled. Using immunosequencing, the study profiled T cell repertoires from approximately 700 subjects and related those repertoires to cytomegalovirus serostatus. Overall study outcomes, separate from this receptor: The sequencing pipeline was judged likely to have produced a cluster of highly shared sequence variants as a technical artifact. Several of the top co-occurrence clusters appeared to be linked to parvovirus B19, influenza, CMV and Epstein-Barr virus, according to a later analysis. In this cohort, only TCR beta chains were sequenced, and detectable features were limited by the absence of alpha or paired-chain data. Linkage disequilibrium might explain the correlated functional status among segregating V segments, but an unknown experimental factor could not be ruled out. Most CMV-associated TCR beta chains appeared to be HLA-restricted in a later analysis, and the HLA associations seemed to be driven largely by CMV exposure. In vitro tests confirmed that a few of the cytomegalovirus-associated TCR beta chains recognize cytomegalovirus antigens. At a false discovery rate of 0.05, a later analysis linked some 18,000 TCR beta sequences to specific HLA alleles. Because some donors lacked HLA typing at each locus, the association tests relied only on the typed subset. In an earlier analysis of around 600 of the donors, most TCR beta V segments appeared in productive rearrangements about 87% or about 30% of the time, broadly matching IMGT annotations. Some IMGT-functional V segments, including TRBV6-2 and TRBV6-3, could not be distinguished by the 87-base-pair reads and were therefore excluded. According to the authors, the approach could potentially be generalized to other disease states and immunological phenotypes. Most TCR sequences were seen in very few donors, while some public TCRs were found in many individuals. Presence/absence analyses assumed roughly uniform sequencing depth across donors, an assumption that may not hold. A further reported finding was that TCR beta sequences accurately predicted the HLA-A and HLA-B alleles for most subjects in the first cohort. Assigning TCR associations to individual alleles was difficult when HLA alleles, especially DR and DQ, strongly co-occurred. The earlier analysis of some 560 of the donors excluded approximately 15 rarely observed V segments, including chromosome 9 orphons, because counts were too low. In a later genetic analysis, a missense DCLRE1C variant was associated with V-gene and J-gene trimming of TCR beta chains, and the association was replicated in an independent cohort. The study listed 164 TCR beta chains as associated with cytomegalovirus. Cytomegalovirus status was reported to be diagnosed by the classifier with high specificity and sensitivity in both the original and validation cohorts. A later analysis found that TCR association rates varied across HLA loci, with DRB1 alleles showing the most associated TCRs and HLA-C alleles the fewest. Compared with the 666-donor mean, donors in an Asian-associated ancestry cluster had fewer N-insertions in productive TCRs, according to a later genetic analysis. CMV serostatus was the only immune exposure information available for the cohort. Compared with equally common non-associated chains, HLA-associated TCR beta chains in a later analysis were more clonally expanded and had lower generation probabilities.

In total, approximately 700 healthy bone marrow donors made up the cohort. At the time of sampling, every cohort member was nominally healthy, though immune exposures that went unrecorded were likely present. The donor was CMV seronegative and was included in the group of under 450 seronegative cohort members. Each donor provided a peripheral blood sample, and peripheral blood mononuclear cells were used for TCR beta sequencing. The Qiagen DNeasy Blood Extraction Kit was used to extract genomic DNA from the blood cell samples. V and J are trimmed by 5 bases and 1 base, and the gene matches miss 2 bases of the junction. The germline V gene specifies SGHTA as CDR1 and FQGTGA as CDR2. The CDR3 has 13 amino acids, counting the end cysteine and phenylalanine. The DNA shown is the 39-base CDR3, in frame from base 1. This clone was picked up a small number of times. Its antigen remains unidentified. No clone much larger than this one lies a single base away; base qualities are absent.

The library was prepared using the immunoSEQ multiplex PCR assay. A mixture of 60 forward primers for TCR Vbeta segments and 13 reverse primers for TCR Jbeta segments was used in the multiplex PCR. Amplification of the CDR3 region of rearranged TCR beta genes was performed with a multiplex PCR assay on genomic DNA. On the Illumina HiSeq System, the amplified TCR beta libraries were sequenced as 87-base-pair reads. Processing in the source paper ran as follows. A later analysis counted around 72 million unique TCR beta chains across the 500 to 850 repertoires, and around 9.9 million of these chains were shared by at least two donors. Raw reads were error-corrected and collapsed into unique sequences by a nearest-neighbor algorithm in which closely related sequences were merged to remove PCR and sequencing errors. Alignment of CDR3 sequences to IMGT reference sequences was used to assign V, D and J gene segments. For a sequence to be retained, a match of at least six nucleotides was required to both a V gene segment and a J gene segment. Rearrangements were classified as productive when the CDR3 lacked stop codons and remained in frame with V and J, and all other rearrangements were classified as non-productive. Following IMGT convention, CDR3 was defined as the stretch from the second conserved V-encoded cysteine up to the conserved J-encoded phenylalanine. The earlier analysis of roughly 590 of the donors excluded sequences that lacked an unambiguous match to a single V gene segment. An earlier analysis of 587 of the donors classified V segments as functional when productive rearrangements were above 56.7% and as segregating when the standard deviation between donors was above 5%. A statistical classification framework was built for diagnosing cytomegalovirus status from the catalog of TCR beta chain sequences. A later analysis assigned V and J genes by comparing TCR nucleotide sequences with IMGT/GENE-DB human TR gene sequences. A later analysis assigned CDR3 sequences and most-parsimonious VDJ recombination scenarios with the TCRdist pipeline. A later analysis defined each TCR beta chain by its CDR3 amino acid sequence plus V-gene family, and excluded reads lacking a unique V-gene family. A later analysis removed over 500 highly shared, low-generation-probability nucleotide sequences to deal with suspected cross-contamination and a sequencing artifact. In a later analysis, a clonal expansion index for each public chain was calculated from normalized within-repertoire ranks of inferred template counts. Generation probabilities in a later analysis came from a VDJ recombination model fitted to out-of-frame rearrangements, and those results were checked against IGoR. In a later analysis, hypergeometric tests were used to score TCR-TCR, TCR-HLA and TCR-CMV co-occurrence, with a repertoire-size bias correction applied to TCR pairs. False discovery rates were estimated in a later analysis by permuting HLA or CMV assignments 20 times. In a later analysis, co-occurring TCRs were grouped using DBSCAN, with TCRdist sequence similarity added in when clustering inside HLA-allele-positive subsets. Repertoires with fewer than 30,000 or more than 120,000 public chains were left out of co-occurrence clustering, as were five repertoires with anomalous nucleotide sharing. TCRdb carries this immuneACCESS record with in-frame sequences only. Its versions omit some clonotypes, under half of them owing to an unresolved V gene in the studies checked, with the rest unexplained. V and J calls and clone size come straight from that table; D and trimming were deduced from the DNA. Present in this sample are approximately 190,000 clones, about four fifths of which were seen just once. Roughly 0.097% of the sample is in the top ten clones.

What was sequenced was PBMCs. The V and J segments used are TRBV7-3 and TRBJ2-7; 7 central bases correspond to TRBD2. The receptor comes from a boy under 10 years old in good health and CMV-seronegative. Here the CDR3 is given as CASSGGVSYEQYF. The nucleotides read TGTGCCAGCAGCGGGGGGGTTTCCTACGAGCAGTACTTC.